The clone carrying this T cell receptor beta chain was counted at least ten times. The target antigen is unknown. TCR beta libraries were prepared from cDNA with unique molecular identifiers. A single record per CDR3 protein comes from TCRdb applying MiXCR to the PCR reads. The table has approximately 350,000 distinct CDR3 sequences, around 33% seen once. The CDR3 loop spans 14 amino acids. Deletions cut 4 bases from V and 6 bases from J, with 16 bases between. The data were obtained in a study of post-analysis software for immune sequencing data. Findings of the study overall: Five or six TRBV segments, TRBV5-6, TRBV5-1 and TRBV20-1 among them, were found more frequent in patients than controls.

This receptor was obtained from a girl between 5 and 17 years old with multiple sclerosis. The J gene is TRBJ2-7, the V gene TRBV12-3 or TRBV12-4; no reliable D call. Sequencing was performed on blood. Here the CDR3 DNA reads TGTGCCAGCAGTTCACCGGCCCCACCGGGCGAGCAGTACTTC. Translating gives CASSSPAPPGEQYF.